This entry concerns a single T cell receptor beta chain. The clone's antigen remains unknown. One base away there is no much larger clone; base qualities are not given. The data originate from a study of CD4+ T cells in melanoma (dated by TCRdb to the early 2020s). For the study in its entirety: The study examined neoantigen-specific CD4+ T cells in human melanoma.

Including the terminal cysteine and phenylalanine, the CDR3 comprises 15 residues. Only the CDR3 portion is preserved as DNA: 45 bases, with reading frame beginning at the first base. V drops 3 bases and J drops 6 bases, leaving 12 bases in between. CDR1 and CDR2 were assigned from the germline V gene as ENHRY and SYGVKD. Library method: the immunoSEQ multiplex PCR assay. TCRdb stores this immuneACCESS table with in-frame sequences only. Part of the clones is absent; in the studies checked, under half of the shortfall reflects unresolved V genes, and no reason is known for the rest. The sample table shows 4,800 or so clones, and 62% are seen once. The top ten hold 25% to 35% of the sample. General study outcomes and caveats: The report described a correlation between neoantigen-specific CD4+ T cells and the function of CD8+ T cells, macrophages and B cells. Neoantigen-specific CD4+ T cells in melanoma were reported to show diverse differentiation states.

Patients with melanoma were used as donors. Input material: cells from a culture (not recorded whether cultured in vitro). In this chain, TRBV10-3 is recombined with TRBJ1-6; no D gene can be assigned with confidence. The clonotype comes from a human donor with melanoma. The nucleotides are TGTGCCATCAGTGACCGGGCGGATACTAATTCACCCCTCCACTTT. Its protein reads: CAISDRADTNSPLHF.